Described below is a single T cell receptor (beta chain) sequence and its context. The antigen is undetermined. This specimen comes from a study of CD8 T cells in ankylosing spondylitis. Study-wide results and limits: A motif of 7 to 9 highly homologous TCR beta variants was seen as apparently characteristic of ankylosing spondylitis blood. Disease-associated clones were CD8+ and fairly uncommon in peripheral blood.

Each TCR beta library was made by quantitative 5'-RACE that incorporated molecular barcodes. From the 5' RACE reads, TCRdb called clonotypes with MiXCR, one entry per CDR3 protein. This table has almost 400,000 distinct CDR3 sequences, around 22% appearing once. Germline V gene lookup returns CDR1 LNHNV and CDR2 YYDKDF (reference sequence). The CDR3 is made up of 15 amino acids. V was cut by 0 bases and J by 4 bases, with 10 bases left in between. The chain uses TRBV15 and TRBJ2-1; TRBD2 is a possible D gene (5 bases). This receptor was obtained from a male donor with ankylosing spondylitis. The sample comprised blood, either unsorted or a sorted T cell fraction (not recorded which). The DNA of the CDR3 is TGTGCCACCAGCAGAGATCGGGGAAGATACAATGAGCAGTTCTTC. Encoded protein: CATSRDRGRYNEQFF.